This is a list of T cell receptor beta chains from one sample in a study of shared clonotypes between healthy human individuals. Clones were sequenced by immunoSEQ multiplex PCR, and TCRdb holds only the in-frame ones, with some missing. The sample shows about 980,000 clones, around 80% of them seen only once. The sequencing sample was made of memory CD4+ T cells sorted from blood. The receptor source for this set is a man between 18 and 35 years old in good health. Each CDR3 is given with its conserved first and last residue. Each record gives: CDR3 protein, J gene, V gene.

CDR3: CASMSLAGNTGELFF; J: TRBJ2-2; V: TRBV6-1
CDR3: CASSGWEDQDEQYF; J: TRBJ2-7; V: TRBV28
CDR3: CASSVAGLTDNEQFF; J: TRBJ2-1; V: TRBV9
CDR3: CAWSRTPGQPQHF; J: TRBJ1-5; V: TRBV30
CDR3: CASSVEPGLINSPLHF; J: TRBJ1-6; V: TRBV11-2
CDR3: CAIYRDRDGYTF; J: TRBJ1-2; V: TRBV10-3
CDR3: CASSRLLSTLAATEAFF; J: TRBJ1-1; V: TRBV7-2
CDR3: CAWSVGVGAFF; J: TRBJ1-1; V: TRBV30
CDR3: CASSSLRQNPQETQYF; J: TRBJ2-5; V: TRBV7-7
CDR3: CSVEMRLNTEAFF; J: TRBJ1-1; V: TRBV29-1
CDR3: CASSSGERGSTDTQYF; J: TRBJ2-3; V: TRBV7-9
CDR3: CASSIRLAKDTGELFF; J: TRBJ2-2; V: TRBV19